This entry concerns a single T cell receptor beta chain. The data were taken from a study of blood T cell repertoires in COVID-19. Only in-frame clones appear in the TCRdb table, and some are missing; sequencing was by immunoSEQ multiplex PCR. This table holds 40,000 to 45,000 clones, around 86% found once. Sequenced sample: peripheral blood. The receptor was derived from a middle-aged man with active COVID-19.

The CDR3 nucleotides read TGTGCCAGTTCTCAGGGGACTGAGCAGTTCTTC. Its protein product is CASSQGTEQFF. The chain combines TRBV25-1 with TRBJ2-1; a weak D match, TRBD1 (6 bases). From germline, CDR1 is MGHDK and CDR2 SYGVNS. The germline V and J ends were trimmed by 9 bases and 9 bases, with 12 bases remaining between them. The CDR3 consists of 11 residues. The variable domain in full, with the rest retrieved from reference TRBV25-1 and TRBJ2-1, is EADIYQTPRYLVIGTGKKITLECSQTMGHDKMYWYQQDPGMELHLIHYSYGVNSTEKGDLSSESTVSRIRTEHFPLTLESARPSHTSQYLCASSQGTEQFFGPGTRLTVL.